What follows are 17 T cell receptor beta chains derived from one specimen sequenced in a study of T cell responses to AZD1222 COVID-19 vaccine. Data came from immunoSEQ multiplex PCR; TCRdb stores just in-frame clones and leaves some out. The sample lists about 110,000 clones, 88% occurring once. Sequencing used peripheral blood, obtained on day 0 of AZD1222 vaccination. The source is an adult in good health.

V gene TRBV5-1 combines with J gene TRBJ2-7; 14 bases map to TRBD2. The V and J ends lost 4 bases and 2 bases, in that order; junction bases with no gene match: 5. CDR1 and CDR2 (germline): SGHRS, YFSETQ. There are 16 residues in the CDR3. The CDR3 sequence: CASSGGLAGETYEQYF. CDR3 nucleotides: TGCGCCAGCAGCGGGGGACTAGCGGGGGAAACCTACGAGCAGTACTTC.

This clone was detected only once. This sequence joins TRBV6-5 and TRBJ2-3, with no clear D. The CDR3 contains 14 residues. The V and J ends lost 6 bases and 0 bases respectively, with 10 bases between them. Per germline, CDR1 MNHEY and CDR2 SVGAGI. The CDR3 DNA follows: TGTGCCAGCAGGGCGAGAACTAGCACAGATACGCAGTATTTT. This sequence encodes CASRARTSTDTQYF.

V gene TRBV19 combines with J gene TRBJ2-2, with D perhaps matching TRBD2 (6 bases). Germline CDR1 LNHDA, CDR2 SQIVND (reference sequence). V lost 5 bases and J 6 bases, leaving 19 bases between the germline ends. CDR3 size: 16 residues. CDR3 nucleotides: TGTGCCAGTAGTCCCTCGGGAGAACCTAAATCCGGGGAGCTGTTTTTT. Its protein product is CASSPSGEPKSGELFF.

This clone was detected once. This rearrangement joins TRBV5-8 to TRBJ2-5; TRBD2 matches at 7 bases. V lost 5 bases and J lost 4; bases outside the gene matches: 5. The V gene's germline CDR1 is SGHTS and CDR2 YDEGEE. This CDR3 contains 13 residues. CDR3 sequence reads: CASRGRGLETQYF. The CDR3 DNA reads as TGTGCCAGCAGGGGGAGGGGACTAGAGACCCAGTACTTC.

The V call is TRBV28, the J call TRBJ2-5; 7 nucleotides agree with TRBD2. Germline values: CDR1 MDHEN, CDR2 SYDVKM. V lost 7 bases to trimming and J lost 7 bases; unmatched junction nucleotides: 6. The CDR3 is 12 amino acids. Here the CDR3 DNA reads TGTGCCAGCACCCAAGCGGGGAGGACCCAGTACTTC. It specifies CASTQAGRTQYF. Based on the CDR3 plus reference TRBV28 and TRBJ2-5, the full variable domain is DVKVTQSSRYLVKRTGEKVFLECVQDMDHENMFWYRQDPGLGLRLIYFSYDVKMKEKGDIPEGYSVSREKKERFSLILESASTNQTSMYLCASTQAGRTQYFGPGTRLLVL.

The chain uses TRBV4-1 and TRBJ1-4; a weak D match, TRBD1 (5 bases). CDR3 length equals 14 residues. Germline lookup yields CDR1 MGHRA and CDR2 YSYEKL. Trimming shortened V by 2 bases and J by 3 bases, and 7 bases separated the two germline ends. CDR3 sequence reads: CASSQLGANEKLFF. DNA for the CDR3: TGCGCCAGCAGCCAACTGGGGGCTAATGAAAAACTGTTTTTT.

V and J are TRBV6-2 or TRBV6-3 and TRBJ1-4; no clear D. Trimming cost V 1 base and J 4 bases, with 16 bases left between them. The germline CDR1 and CDR2 sequences are MNHEY and SVGEGT. This CDR3 is 17 amino acids long. The DNA of the CDR3 is TGTGCCAGCAGTTACTTCGGGAAACCGGAGGATAATGAAAAACTGTTTTTT. It encodes CASSYFGKPEDNEKLFF.

This chain connects TRBV30 to TRBJ2-7; 8 nucleotides agree with TRBD1. The CDR3 covers 13 residues. V lost 5 bases, J lost 3 bases, and 6 bases stayed unmatched. Germline V lookup: CDR1 GTSNPN, CDR2 SVGIG (reference sequence). The CDR3 here is CAWGTGTNYEQYF. DNA for the CDR3: TGTGCCTGGGGGACAGGAACCAACTACGAGCAGTACTTC. Complete variable domain (other parts from reference TRBV30 and TRBJ2-7): SQTIHQWPATLVQPVGSPLSLECTVEGTSNPNLYWYRQAAGRGLQLLFYSVGIGQISSEVPQNLSASRPQDRQFILSSKKLLLSDSGFYLCAWGTGTNYEQYFGPGTRLTVT.

The chain links TRBV27 to TRBJ2-1, with 8 bases matching TRBD2. J gave up 1 base and V 5 bases, and 10 bases lay outside the gene matches. From germline, CDR1 is MNHEY and CDR2 SMNVEV (reference sequence). This CDR3 is built from 17 residues. CDR3 sequence: CASSPQVIAGSYNEQFF. The CDR3 DNA follows: TGTGCCAGCAGTCCCCAAGTAATAGCGGGGTCCTACAATGAGCAGTTCTTC.

The CDR3 reads CASTLSGTTYEQYF. The CDR3 DNA reads as TGTGCCAGCACACTTAGCGGGACGACCTACGAGCAGTACTTC. The V call is TRBV5-6, the J call TRBJ2-7; 8 bases map to TRBD2. Germline assignment: CDR1 SGHDT and CDR2 YYEEEE. The CDR3 contains 14 residues. The trim removed 6 bases at V and 2 bases at J, leaving 7 bases unmatched.

The sample holds one count of this clone. The chain couples TRBV19 to TRBJ2-2; the match to TRBD1 covers 9 bases. This CDR3 region has 16 residues. J was trimmed by 2 bases and V by 1 base; bases with no gene match: 2. Germline lookup yields CDR1 LNHDA and CDR2 SQIVND (reference sequence). DNA for the CDR3: TGTGCCAGTAGTATAGGACAGGGGGTAAACACCGGGGAGCTGTTTTTT. This translates into CASSIGQGVNTGELFF.

The chain employs TRBV12-3 or TRBV12-4 and TRBJ1-1; 8 bases align to TRBD1. The junction had 5 bases not matched to a gene; V was cut back by 5 bases and J by 6 bases. The CDR3 runs to 13 residues. Here the CDR3 DNA reads TGTGCCAGCAGTCAACAGGGGGACGCTGAAGCTTTCTTT. This codes for CASSQQGDAEAFF.

This clone has a single count. This chain connects TRBV4-1 to TRBJ2-5, with 14 bases lining up with TRBD2. Germline assignment: CDR1 MGHRA and CDR2 YSYEKL. The CDR3 is 17 amino acids. The trim removed 4 bases at V and 5 bases at J, leaving 9 bases unmatched. The CDR3 bases are TGCGCCAGCAGCCCCTCCGGGACTAGCGGGAGCGGTGAGACCCAGTACTTC. Its protein product is CASSPSGTSGSGETQYF.

V usage is TRBV9 and J usage is TRBJ1-1; perhaps TRBD1 as D (5 bases). The CDR3 runs to 13 residues. CDR1 is SGDLS and CDR2 is YYNGEE in the germline V gene. Trimming removed 3 bases from V and 5 bases from J, with 11 bases in between. Here the CDR3 DNA reads TGTGCCAGCAGCGGAGGGGTTAGGACTGAAGCTTTCTTT. Translated: CASSGGVRTEAFF.

The chain recombines TRBV5-6 with TRBJ1-1; D remains unclear. Germline CDR1 SGHDT, CDR2 YYEEEE. V was clipped by 3 bases and J by 0 bases, with 6 bases between them. The length of the CDR3 is 13 residues. The DNA for the CDR3 is TGTGCCAGCAGCTCTACACTGAACACTGAAGCTTTCTTT. Its protein is CASSSTLNTEAFF.

The genes are TRBV20-1 and TRBJ1-1, with TRBD1 identical over 7 bases. The CDR3 is 12 amino acids. V gave up 6 bases and J gave up 10 bases; unmatched junction bases: 11. CDR1 is DFQATT, CDR2 SNEGSKA, per germline (reference sequence). Written as DNA, the CDR3 is TGCAGTGCCAGTACAGGGGCTGGGGGAGCTTTCTTT. This gives the protein CSASTGAGGAFF.

This clone was recorded a few times. This chain connects TRBV5-1 to TRBJ1-1, with a possible D match to TRBD1 (5 bases). CDR3 length: 14 amino acids. Deletions cut 4 bases from V and 3 bases from J, with 13 bases between. CDR1 SGHRS and CDR2 YFSETQ come from the germline V gene. The CDR3 sequence is CASSRGDGDTEAFF. DNA for the CDR3: TGCGCCAGCAGCCGAGGGGATGGGGACACTGAAGCTTTCTTT.